Each of the 20 T cell receptor beta chains below was sequenced from the same sample in a study of blood T cell repertoires in COVID-19. Only in-frame clones appear in the TCRdb table, and some are missing; sequencing was by immunoSEQ multiplex PCR. The table has some 310,000 clones, 90% seen once; the top ten hold roughly 1%. Sequencing was carried out using peripheral blood. Receptors were obtained from a middle-aged woman with COVID-19, enrolled during active disease.

The chain carries TRBV6-5 and TRBJ2-5; D remains ambiguous. Deletions cut 6 bases from V and 5 bases from J, with 10 bases between. Germline V gene lookup returns CDR1 MNHEY and CDR2 SVGAGI. The CDR3 totals 12 residues. CDR3 protein: CASRSVRETQYF. The CDR3 coding sequence is TGTGCCAGCAGAAGCGTTAGGGAGACCCAGTACTTC.

The V and J genes are TRBV19 and TRBJ2-3; 12 bases fit TRBD2. V was pared by 1 base and J by 0 bases, with 2 bases of the junction left unmatched. CDR1 and CDR2 (germline): LNHDA, SQIVND (reference sequence). The CDR3 extends over 17 amino acids. In DNA, the CDR3 is TGTGCCAGTAGTATAGCACTAGCGGGGGGTAGCACAGATACGCAGTATTTT. Its translation is CASSIALAGGSTDTQYF.

Only one count was recorded for this clone. V usage is TRBV27 and J usage is TRBJ1-2; TRBD1 is a possible D gene (5 bases). There are 15 residues in the CDR3. CDR1 and CDR2 (germline): MNHEY, SMNVEV (reference sequence). The germline V and J ends were trimmed by 7 bases and 4 bases, with 19 bases remaining between them. In DNA form, the CDR3 reads TGTGCCAGCATGGGGACTTTTCCCGGGGGCTATGGCTACACCTTC. Its translation: CASMGTFPGGYGYTF.

The chain combines TRBV5-1 with TRBJ1-2; 7 nucleotides match TRBD1. The CDR3 totals 14 residues. The J segment lost 4 bases and the V segment lost 1 base, leaving 4 bases of the junction unmatched. Germline values: CDR1 SGHRS, CDR2 YFSETQ. In DNA, the CDR3 is TGCGCCAGCAGCTTGTCCGCAGGGGGCTATGGCTACACCTTC. Its protein product is CASSLSAGGYGYTF.

This rearrangement joins TRBV5-1 to TRBJ2-1, with D perhaps matching TRBD2 (5 bases). Trimming stripped 2 bases from V and 10 bases from J, with 13 bases between. From germline, CDR1 is SGHRS and CDR2 YFSETQ. The CDR3 is 13 residues long. The CDR3 DNA follows: TGCGCCAGCAGCTTAGCGTTCGCGGGCGAGCAGTTCTTC. Translated, it gives CASSLAFAGEQFF. Full variable domain (rest looked up from reference TRBV5-1 and TRBJ2-1): KAGVTQTPRYLIKTRGQQVTLSCSPISGHRSVSWYQQTPGQGLQFLFEYFSETQRNKGNFPGRFSGRQFSNSRSEMNVSTLELGDSALYLCASSLAFAGEQFFGPGTRLTVL.

The chain recombines TRBV5-1 with TRBJ1-5; the D gene is possibly TRBD1 (6 bases). Germline V gives CDR1 SGHRS, CDR2 YFSETQ. This CDR3 is 15 amino acids long. Trimming removed 0 bases from V and 6 bases from J, with 13 bases in between. CDR3 loop: CASSLGGGPPQPQHF. DNA of the CDR3: TGCGCCAGCAGCTTGGGGGGGGGCCCGCCTCAGCCCCAGCATTTT.

The rearrangement uses TRBV3-1 (or the pseudogene TRBV3-2) and TRBJ1-5; 8 bases line up with TRBD1. V lost 5 bases, J lost 7 bases, and 7 bases stayed unmatched. Germline CDR1 reads LGHDT; CDR2 reads YNNKEL (reference sequence). The CDR3 sequence is 14 residues long. The CDR3 protein is CASSSDREGQPQHF. CDR3 DNA sequence: TGTGCCAGCAGCTCGGACAGGGAGGGACAGCCCCAGCATTTT.

This clone has only one observation. This chain joins TRBV27 and TRBJ2-3; tentative D call: TRBD2 (6 bases). CDR3 length: 13 amino acids. Germline CDR1 is MNHEY and CDR2 is SMNVEV (reference sequence). V was pared by 2 bases and J by 6 bases, with 9 bases between. CDR3 sequence: CASSLGRGDTQYF. The CDR3 DNA reads TGTGCCAGCAGTTTAGGTCGGGGGGATACGCAGTATTTT.

This chain joins TRBV27 and TRBJ1-1; D gene ambiguous. The CDR3 spans 14 residues. Germline lookup yields CDR1 MNHEY and CDR2 SMNVEV (reference sequence). V shed 2 bases and J shed 6 bases, with 13 bases lying between them. The chain's CDR3 is CASSLRAGRAEAFF. The CDR3 nucleotides read TGTGCCAGCAGTTTAAGGGCGGGAAGGGCTGAAGCTTTCTTT.

This clone was seen more than once but under ten times. A read error may produce the germline difference seen at one junction end. This chain connects TRBV7-9 to TRBJ2-7, with a weak D call TRBD1 (6 bases). The CDR3 contains 11 residues. Germline CDR1 reads SEHNR; CDR2 reads FQNEAQ (reference sequence). The DNA for the CDR3 is TGTGCCAGCAGTTCTGGGGGCGCCTCTAACTTC. Protein sequence: CASSSGGASNF. The full variable domain, rest sourced from reference TRBV7-9 and TRBJ2-7, is DTGVSQNPRHKITKRGQNVTFRCDPISEHNRLYWYRQTLGQGPEFLTYFQNEAQLEKSRLLSDRFSAERPKGSFSTLEIQRTEQGDSAMYLCASSSGGASNFGPGTRLTVT.

This clone was counted once. The V and J genes are TRBV5-4 and TRBJ2-1, with 11 bases that match TRBD2. The length of the CDR3 is 16 residues. With 4 bases clipped from V and 0 bases from J, the junction kept 3 bases outside the gene matches. The V gene's germline CDR1 is SGHNT and CDR2 YYREEE (reference sequence). CDR3 region: CASSPSGGTSYNEQFF. In DNA, the CDR3 is TGTGCCAGCAGCCCTAGCGGGGGGACCTCCTACAATGAGCAGTTCTTC.

The chain carries TRBV19 and TRBJ2-2, with a tentative D call TRBD2 (5 bases). The CDR3 contains 12 residues. Trimming took 3 bases from V and 7 from J, leaving 6 bases between them. Germline lookup yields CDR1 LNHDA and CDR2 SQIVND (reference sequence). CDR3 bases: TGTGCCAGTAGTATTCGGGGCGGGGAGCTGTTTTTT. This sequence encodes CASSIRGGELFF.

This clone came up once. Here the CDR3 reads CASRAVNTEAFF. CDR3 in DNA: TGTGCCAGCCGTGCAGTGAACACTGAAGCTTTCTTT. The chain combines TRBV28 with TRBJ1-1; D call uncertain. CDR3 length equals 12 residues. From germline, CDR1 is MDHEN and CDR2 SYDVKM. V was cut by 8 bases and J by 0 bases, with 7 bases left in between.

The chain joins TRBV28 to TRBJ2-1, with D uncertain. V lost 2 bases to trimming and J lost 8 bases, with 16 bases between them. This CDR3 is built from 15 residues. Per the germline V gene, CDR1 is MDHEN and CDR2 is SYDVKM. The CDR3: CASSLRSLELDEQFF. The CDR3 nucleotides are TGTGCCAGCAGTTTAAGGTCCCTAGAGCTCGATGAGCAGTTCTTC.

The sample holds one count of this clone. This chain links TRBV7-2 with TRBJ2-2, with TRBD2 as a possible D gene (6 bases). The CDR3 runs 16 residues. The germline CDR1 and CDR2 sequences are SGHTA and FQGNSA. V was cut by 2 bases and J by 6 bases, with 16 bases left in between. CDR3: CASSLLNLASAGELFF. Here the CDR3 DNA reads TGTGCCAGCAGCTTACTAAACCTAGCTAGCGCCGGGGAGCTGTTTTTT.

The gene calls are TRBV5-6 and TRBJ2-7, with D unresolved. This CDR3 comprises 15 residues. Germline V lookup: CDR1 SGHDT, CDR2 YYEEEE. Trimming took 0 bases from V and 6 from J, leaving 16 bases between them. Here the CDR3 DNA reads TGTGCCAGCAGCTTGGGAAGTCCAGTTTCGGGCGAGCAGTACTTC. Translating it yields CASSLGSPVSGEQYF.

The rearrangement joins TRBV28 to TRBJ1-5; possible D gene TRBD1, 6 bases. Germline V lookup: CDR1 MDHEN, CDR2 SYDVKM. The CDR3 has 12 amino acids. V was cut by 7 bases and J by 4 bases, with 8 bases left in between. In DNA form, the CDR3 reads TGTGCCAGCAAAGGGGGAAATCAGCCCCAGCATTTT. Translation: CASKGGNQPQHF. The full variable domain, completed using reference TRBV28 and TRBJ1-5, is DVKVTQSSRYLVKRTGEKVFLECVQDMDHENMFWYRQDPGLGLRLIYFSYDVKMKEKGDIPEGYSVSREKKERFSLILESASTNQTSMYLCASKGGNQPQHFGDGTRLSIL.

The chain combines TRBV28 with TRBJ2-7; 8 bases align to TRBD1. The CDR3 length is 16 residues. The V gene's germline CDR1 is MDHEN and CDR2 SYDVKM. V dropped 6 bases and J dropped 5; count of bases not matched to a gene: 15. The CDR3 reads CASRSSETGVGHEQYF. Here the CDR3 DNA reads TGTGCCAGCAGGTCCTCCGAGACAGGGGTCGGCCACGAGCAGTACTTC.

The chain joins TRBV7-9 to TRBJ2-7; perhaps TRBD2 as D (5 bases). Germline-derived CDR1 and CDR2 are SEHNR and FQNEAQ (reference sequence). The CDR3 totals 15 residues. Trimming stripped 1 base from V and 3 bases from J, with 13 bases between. The CDR3 DNA sequence: TGTGCCAGCAGCTTAGGGTCGACTACCTTCTACGAGCAGTACTTC. Its translation: CASSLGSTTFYEQYF.

The CDR3 protein is CASSSGTLNTEAFF. In nucleotides, the CDR3 is TGTGCCAGCAGCTCAGGGACACTGAACACTGAAGCTTTCTTT. The V gene is TRBV7-2, the J gene TRBJ1-1, with TRBD1 as a possible D gene (6 bases). CDR3 length equals 14 residues. Trimming cost V 4 bases and J 0 bases, with 9 bases left between them. The germline V gene encodes CDR1 SGHTA and CDR2 FQGNSA.